Shown below are 12 T cell receptor beta chains from a single sample sequenced in a study of T-cell reconstitution after alpha-beta-depleted transplantation in children. Unique molecular identifiers tagged the TCRbeta library. One entry per CDR3 protein, called by TCRdb with MiXCR from the PCR reads. The sample holds hundreds of thousands of distinct CDR3 sequences, 10% to 15% seen once. This sample comprised PBMCs, mostly from graft donor cells, obtained 360 days after TCRalphabeta/CD19-depleted stem cell transplant. Source of these receptors: a male patient aged 10 to 17 who had a stem cell transplant for acute myeloid leukemia, so the T cells may come from the graft donor.

This clonotype turned up a few times. CDR3 in DNA: TGTGCCAGCAGCTTAGATCTCGGGACAGGGGGGTCCTACGAGCAGTACTTC. Its protein product is CASSLDLGTGGSYEQYF. V and J are TRBV11-2 and TRBJ2-7, with 11 positions matching TRBD1. With V trimmed by 0 bases and J by 1 base, 5 bases remained unmatched. The CDR3 extends over 17 amino acids. Germline V lookup: CDR1 SGHAT, CDR2 FQNNGV.

The table lists this clonotype with a few counts. The chain carries TRBV6-2 or TRBV6-3 and TRBJ2-1, with 8 bases fitting TRBD1. The CDR3 loop spans 15 amino acids. The germline CDR1 and CDR2 sequences are MNHEY and SVGEGT. V was clipped by 6 bases and J by 4 bases; unmatched bases: 8. CDR3 sequence reads: CASSKTGGLYNEQFF. The CDR3 DNA reads TGTGCCAGCAGCAAAACAGGGGGTTTATACAATGAGCAGTTCTTC.

The chain links TRBV20-1 to TRBJ2-1; 8 nucleotides align to TRBD1. This CDR3 has 12 residues. CDR1 is DFQATT and CDR2 is SNEGSKA in the germline V gene (reference sequence). The CDR3 nucleotides are TGCAGAGGAATCAGGGGGCCAGATGAGCAGTTCTTC. It encodes CRGIRGPDEQFF.

This clonotype was seen a few times. V is TRBV28 and J is TRBJ2-5; no definite D call. Per germline, CDR1 MDHEN and CDR2 SYDVKM. The CDR3 is 11 residues long. Between the trimmed V and J ends, which lost 6 bases and 9 bases, there was a span of 11 bases. CDR3 in amino acids: CASSRLNSQYF. The CDR3 coding sequence is TGTGCCAGCAGCAGACTTAATTCCCAGTACTTC. Together with reference TRBV28 and TRBJ2-5, the CDR3 gives the full variable domain: DVKVTQSSRYLVKRTGEKVFLECVQDMDHENMFWYRQDPGLGLRLIYFSYDVKMKEKGDIPEGYSVSREKKERFSLILESASTNQTSMYLCASSRLNSQYFGPGTRLLVL.

In this sample, this clonotype turned up many times. The genes are TRBV4-2 and TRBJ2-1, with a possible D match to TRBD2 (6 bases). Germline V gives CDR1 LGHNA, CDR2 YNFKEQ. V dropped 0 bases and J dropped 3 bases, with 12 bases sitting between them. This CDR3 is 16 amino acids long. CDR3: CASSQDDPGVYNEQFF. The CDR3 bases are TGTGCCAGCAGCCAAGACGACCCGGGGGTCTACAATGAGCAGTTCTTC.

This clonotype was observed a few times. One end of the junction fails to match germline, which may point to a read error. The V call is TRBV7-7, the J call TRBJ2-3; 8 bases line up with TRBD2. The germline CDR1 and CDR2 sequences are SSHAT and FNYEAQ (reference sequence). The CDR3 extends over 14 amino acids. CDR3 in DNA: TGTGCTAGCAGAAAAGCGGGAGAAACAGATACGCAGTATTTT. Translating it yields CASRKAGETDTQYF.

This rearrangement joins TRBV29-1 to TRBJ2-5; D is possibly TRBD2 (6 bases). The V gene's germline CDR1 is SQVTM and CDR2 ANQGSEA. The CDR3 sequence is 13 residues long. The ends were cut back, 5 bases at V and 4 bases at J, with 14 bases in the middle. In nucleotides, the CDR3 is TGCAGCGTTTTGGAGGGATGGGCAGAGACCCAGTACTTC. It codes for CSVLEGWAETQYF.

This chain uses TRBV20-1 with TRBJ2-2; 7 positions match TRBD1. CDR1 and CDR2 from the germline V gene are DFQATT and SNEGSKA (reference sequence). This CDR3 is 15 amino acids long. With V trimmed by 0 bases and J by 5 bases, 6 bases remained unmatched. Here the CDR3 reads CSARDGKGATGELFF. CDR3 in DNA: TGCAGTGCTAGAGATGGGAAGGGGGCGACCGGGGAGCTGTTTTTT.

This clonotype has only a few counts. The chain joins TRBV7-3 to TRBJ2-1; 8 positions agree with TRBD2. V was pared by 5 bases and J by 5 bases, with 8 bases of the junction left unmatched. The CDR3 totals 15 residues. In germline, CDR1 is SGHTA, CDR2 FQGTGA. The DNA for the CDR3 is TGTGCCAGCAGCCGACCCGGGAGGGCCAACAATGAGCAGTTCTTC. Translated: CASSRPGRANNEQFF. The whole variable domain, remainder taken from reference TRBV7-3 and TRBJ2-1, is GAGVSQTPSNKVTEKGKYVELRCDPISGHTALYWYRQSLGQGPEFLIYFQGTGAADDSGLPNDRFFAVRPEGSVSTLKIQRTERGDSAVYLCASSRPGRANNEQFFGPGTRLTVL.

This clonotype was counted ten times or more. The chain employs TRBV29-1 and TRBJ2-7; D is ambiguous. The CDR3 is 10 residues long. The germline V gene encodes CDR1 SQVTM and CDR2 ANQGSEA. V lost 5 bases to trimming and J lost 6 bases, with 8 bases between them. The CDR3 DNA reads TGCAGCGTTATCTCGAGCGAGCAGTACTTC. It specifies CSVISSEQYF.

The sample holds many counts of this clonotype. This chain connects TRBV3-1 to TRBJ2-7, with 10 bases fitting TRBD2. The V gene's germline CDR1 is LGHDT and CDR2 YNNKEL (reference sequence). V lost 4 bases to trimming and J lost 0 bases; unmatched junction nucleotides: 6. CDR3 length equals 16 residues. For the CDR3, the DNA is TGTGCCAGCAGCCGTACGACTAGCGGGCTCTCCTACGAGCAGTACTTC. Amino acids: CASSRTTSGLSYEQYF.

The rearrangement links TRBV7-3 to TRBJ2-7, with 12 bases lining up with TRBD2. From germline, CDR1 is SGHTA and CDR2 FQGTGA. Losses at the gene ends were 0 bases for V and 6 bases for J; bases not matched to a gene: 3. This CDR3 contains 15 residues. CDR3 amino acids: CASSLTPSGRGEQYF. The CDR3 bases are TGTGCCAGCAGCTTAACCCCTAGCGGGAGGGGCGAGCAGTACTTC.